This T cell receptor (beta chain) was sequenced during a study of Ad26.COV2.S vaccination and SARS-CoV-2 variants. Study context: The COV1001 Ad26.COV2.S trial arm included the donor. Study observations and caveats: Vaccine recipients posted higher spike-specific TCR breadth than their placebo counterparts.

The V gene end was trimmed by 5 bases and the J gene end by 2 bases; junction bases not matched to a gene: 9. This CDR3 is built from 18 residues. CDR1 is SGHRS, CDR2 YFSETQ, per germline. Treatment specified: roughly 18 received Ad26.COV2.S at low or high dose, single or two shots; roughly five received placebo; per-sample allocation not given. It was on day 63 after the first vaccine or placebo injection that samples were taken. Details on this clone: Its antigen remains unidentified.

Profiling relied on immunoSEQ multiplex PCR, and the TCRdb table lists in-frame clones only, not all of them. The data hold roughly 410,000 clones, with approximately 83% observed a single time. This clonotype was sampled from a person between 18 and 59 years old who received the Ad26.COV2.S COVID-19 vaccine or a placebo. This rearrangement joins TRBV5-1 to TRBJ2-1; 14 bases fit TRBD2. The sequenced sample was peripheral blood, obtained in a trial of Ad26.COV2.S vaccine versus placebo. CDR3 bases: TGCGCCAGCAGGACCTTAGGGACTAGCGGGGGCCCCTACAATGAGCAGTTCTTC. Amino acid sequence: CASRTLGTSGGPYNEQFF.